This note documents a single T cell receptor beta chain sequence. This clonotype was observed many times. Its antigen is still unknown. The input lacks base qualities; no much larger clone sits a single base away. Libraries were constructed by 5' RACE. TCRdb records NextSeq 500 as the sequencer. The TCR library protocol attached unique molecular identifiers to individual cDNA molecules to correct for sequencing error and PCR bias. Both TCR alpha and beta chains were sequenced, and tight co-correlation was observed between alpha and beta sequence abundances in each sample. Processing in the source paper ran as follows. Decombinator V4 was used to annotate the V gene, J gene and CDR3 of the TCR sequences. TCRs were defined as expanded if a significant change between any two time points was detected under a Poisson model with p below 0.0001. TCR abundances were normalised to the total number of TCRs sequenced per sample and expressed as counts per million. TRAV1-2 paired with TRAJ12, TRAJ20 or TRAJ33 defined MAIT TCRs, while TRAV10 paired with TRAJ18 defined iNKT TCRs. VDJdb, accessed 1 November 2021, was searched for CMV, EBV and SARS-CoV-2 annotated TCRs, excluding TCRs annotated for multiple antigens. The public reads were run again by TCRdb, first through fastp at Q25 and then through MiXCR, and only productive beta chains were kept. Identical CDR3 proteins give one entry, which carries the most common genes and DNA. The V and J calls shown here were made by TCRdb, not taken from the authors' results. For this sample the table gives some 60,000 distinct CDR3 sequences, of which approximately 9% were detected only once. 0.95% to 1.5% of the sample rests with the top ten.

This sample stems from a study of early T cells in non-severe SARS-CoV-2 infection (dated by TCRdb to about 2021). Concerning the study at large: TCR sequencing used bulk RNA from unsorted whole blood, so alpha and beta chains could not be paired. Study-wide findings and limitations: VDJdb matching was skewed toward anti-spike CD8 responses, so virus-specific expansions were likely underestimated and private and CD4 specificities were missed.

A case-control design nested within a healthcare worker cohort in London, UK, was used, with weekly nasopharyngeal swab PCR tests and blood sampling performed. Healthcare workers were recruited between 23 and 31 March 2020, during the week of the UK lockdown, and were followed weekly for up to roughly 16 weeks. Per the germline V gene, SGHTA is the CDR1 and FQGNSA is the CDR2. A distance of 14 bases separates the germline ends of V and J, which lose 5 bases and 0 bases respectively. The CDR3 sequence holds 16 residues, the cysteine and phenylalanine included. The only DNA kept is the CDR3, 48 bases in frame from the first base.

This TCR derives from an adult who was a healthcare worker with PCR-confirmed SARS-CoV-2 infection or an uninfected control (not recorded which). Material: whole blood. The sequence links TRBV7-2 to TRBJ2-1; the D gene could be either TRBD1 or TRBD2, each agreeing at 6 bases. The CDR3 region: CASSTGARSSYNEQFF. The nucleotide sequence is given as TGTGCCAGCAGCACGGGGGCCCGGAGCTCCTACAATGAGCAGTTCTTC.